The clone carrying this T cell receptor (beta chain) has ten or more counts. Its antigen remains unidentified. The library targeted TCRbeta and was prepared with unique molecular identifiers. MiXCR, applied by TCRdb to the PCR reads, yields one record per CDR3 protein. The sample includes about 240,000 distinct CDR3 sequences, roughly 24% of them seen just once. The sample originates from a study of T-cell reconstitution after alpha-beta-depleted transplantation in children. Findings and caveats of the study: T-cell counts and diversity at one year following transplant were attributed mainly to newly produced T cells. Recipient T cells and thymic progenitors that survived gave rise to the high TCRbeta diversity observed at day 60 in some patients. Reportedly, alpha-beta T cells present about two months post-transplant originated from several hundred expanded clones of graft origin.

The sample was PBMCs, taken before TCRalphabeta/CD19-depleted stem cell transplant. The origin of this receptor is a girl aged 2 to 9 with Fanconi anemia, due to receive a stem cell transplant.

The CDR3 coding sequence is TGTGCCAGCAGTTTGACCACAGGAGTTAGCACAGATACGCAGTATTTT. Amino acids: CASSLTTGVSTDTQYF. The rearrangement uses TRBV12-3 or TRBV12-4 and TRBJ2-3; the D gene is possibly TRBD1 (5 bases). The CDR3 has 16 amino acids. V lost 3 bases, J lost 0 bases, and 13 bases lay in between.